This T cell receptor beta chain comes out of a study of CD8+ T cells in alopecia areata. Across the whole study: Treatment of the treated patients consisted of oral tofacitinib, 5 to 10 mg twice daily.

A note on this clone: Its specificity is unknown.

Researchers took lesional scalp punch biopsies and peripheral blood from people who were alopecia areata patients. Trimming took 2 bases from V and 2 from J, leaving 10 bases between them. Looked up from germline, CDR1 is SQVTM and CDR2 is ANQGSEA. The CDR3 length is 14 residues. As the sequencing template, cDNA was produced by extracting RNA and reverse transcribing it. Assay used: immunoSEQ multiplex PCR; TCRdb lists only in-frame clones, some missing. The top ten clones hold 0.99% of a sample with around 140,000 clones, 40% to 65% of them seen once. Study results and limitations: Although TCR sharing was seen in mice, sharing across patients was less clear, possibly for HLA-related reasons. It was lesional scalp, especially alopecia totalis/universalis, that showed higher clonality than normal scalp.

This sequence joins TRBV29-1 and TRBJ1-3; D remains ambiguous. This material consisted of CD4+ T cells sorted from blood, taken at week 0. The sequence derives from a human donor with alopecia areata. The CDR3 is CSVEIVGTGNTIYF. Written as DNA, the CDR3 is TGCAGCGTTGAAATCGTGGGGACTGGAAACACCATATATTTT.